The T cell receptor beta chain described here comes from a study of T cell changes during pregnancy in multiple sclerosis (dated by TCRdb to between 2018 and 2021). As for the study more broadly: The study looked at changes in the T cell repertoire across pregnancy in women with multiple sclerosis.

Libraries were made using the immunoSEQ multiplex PCR assay. The table comes from immuneACCESS by way of TCRdb, which keeps in-frame sequences with V and J called. Part of the clones is missing from these tables; in studies checked, under half for an unresolved V gene and the rest for unknown reasons. The sample table shows 25,000 to 30,000 clones, and 89% are seen once. The ten biggest clones cover roughly 0.6% of the sample. Details on this clone: The antigen it binds to is not known. No much larger clone exists at a distance of one base, and base qualities are not known.

The CDR1 and CDR2 encoded by the germline V gene (reference sequence) are MNHEY and SMNVEV. The junction shows trimming of 5 bases on V and 3 bases on J, and the gene matches do not reach 1 base of it. The CDR3 contains 13 residues, cysteine and phenylalanine counted. Only CDR3 DNA is held: 39 bases, read in frame from base 1. The material was CD4+ T cells from peripheral blood mononuclear cells, obtained in the first trimester of pregnancy. This TCR was recovered from a female donor in good health, enrolled as a control in a pregnancy study. The chain is made from TRBV27 and TRBJ2-7; TRBD1 fits 10 bases in the junction. The CDR3 region: CASSRDRGYEQYF. The sequence in DNA is TGTGCCAGCAGTCGGGACAGGGGCTACGAGCAGTACTTC.